Listed here are 3 T cell receptor beta chains from one sample, sequenced in a study of Graves' ophthalmopathy and Graves' hyperthyroidism. The study amplified TCR beta CDR3 regions using RNA transcripts. Second-round multiplex PCR followed a first-round RT-PCR using HTBI primers. A single record per CDR3 protein comes from TCRdb applying MiXCR to the multiplex PCR reads. This table has over 500,000 distinct CDR3 sequences, about a fifth appearing once. Sequenced input: peripheral blood. The receptors shown here come from a young woman with stable Graves' hyperthyroidism. Some clones in this sample may be carry-over from other donors' samples.

This clonotype was recorded at least ten times. The chain combines TRBV2 with TRBJ1-5; possible D gene TRBD1, 5 bases. There are 14 residues in the CDR3. Trimming took off 5 bases at V and 7 bases at J, with 15 bases between the two ends. Germline CDR1 SNHLY, CDR2 FYNNEI. In nucleotides, the CDR3 is TGTGCCAGCAGTTTTACAGGCGAGGGACAGCCCCAGCATTTT. Protein product: CASSFTGEGQPQHF.

The chain uses TRBV7-8 and TRBJ2-4; 7 nucleotides align to TRBD2. V dropped 3 bases and J dropped 8; count of bases not matched to a gene: 7. Germline V gene sequence: CDR1 SGHVS, CDR2 FQNEAQ. The CDR3 covers 14 residues. CDR3 DNA sequence: TGTGCCAGCAGCTTGCGGGGGTTAGGGGACATTCAGTACTTC. This translates into CASSLRGLGDIQYF.

This clonotype was observed at least ten times. This rearrangement joins TRBV20-1 to TRBJ2-7; 9 nucleotides match TRBD2. Germline-derived CDR1 and CDR2 are DFQATT and SNEGSKA (reference sequence). The CDR3 extends over 15 amino acids. The V gene end was trimmed by 4 bases and the J gene end by 4 bases; junction bases not matched to a gene: 11. This chain's CDR3 is CSATLLAGATYEQYF. For the CDR3, the DNA is TGCAGTGCTACTCTCTTAGCGGGAGCCACGTACGAGCAGTACTTC.